The clone carrying this TCR delta chain was detected a few times. As yet, its antigen is unknown. The template was reverse-transcribed extracted RNA. Pooled V-gene forward primers with one constant-region reverse primer generated the CDR3 amplicons by multiplex PCR. TCRdb reanalyzed the multiplex PCR reads using CATT. The table shows tens of thousands of delta-chain clones, with over 7% occurring only once. This sample was included in a study of Vδ1+ human thymocytes. Notes on the study in general: Highly polyclonal TRG and TRD repertoires with Gaussian CDR3 length distributions appeared in thymus.

From germline, CDR1 is TSWWSYY and CDR2 QGS. V shed 2 bases, J shed 1 base, and the junction held 12 bases outside the gene matches. The CDR3 loop spans 18 amino acids. Sorted Vdelta1+ thymocytes were roughly 97% to 99.6% pure. Source material: Vdelta1+ gamma-delta thymocytes from the thymus. As for subset: FACS-sorted CD3+ TCRalphabeta- TCRVdelta1+ TCRVdelta2- thymocytes. The sequence was collected from a child in the first two years of life who had congenital heart surgery. The chain combines TRDV1 with TRDJ1; 8 bases align to TRDD2. The CDR3 DNA is TGTGCTCTTGGGGAAGAGTACTTCCTACCCCCCTCCACCGATAAACTCATCTTT. Translating gives CALGEEYFLPPSTDKLIF.